This TCR beta chain was sequenced during a study of cytomegalovirus exposure and HLA in healthy donors (dated by TCRdb to about 2017). Broadly, across the study: A later analysis indicated that the 120 validation repertoires were generated on the platform also employed for the roughly 730 repertoires of the first cohort. The study aimed to test whether signatures of past pathogen exposure could be identified by cataloging public T cell receptors. A separate validation cohort of roughly 120 different subjects was used in addition to the roughly 640-subject first cohort. The study combined high-throughput TCR immunosequencing, statistical association of individual TCRs with disease status, and machine learning to predict cytomegalovirus infection status. Beyond this particular receptor, the publication reports: Of the cluster scores, approximately 95% were above 0 in a later analysis, which found that TCRs clustered in the first cohort also tended to co-occur in the roughly 130 validation repertoires. It was suggested by the authors that the approach could potentially be generalized to other disease states and immunological phenotypes. A later analysis lacked HLA typing for the validation cohort, so it scored co-occurrence in that cohort across all 130 or so repertoires. While some public TCRs were present in many individuals, most TCR sequences turned up only very rarely across donors. A total of fewer than 200 TCR beta chains were listed by the study as associated with cytomegalovirus. In vitro tests confirmed that three of the cytomegalovirus-associated TCR beta chains recognize cytomegalovirus antigens. The classifier was reported to diagnose cytomegalovirus status with high specificity and sensitivity in both the original cohort and the validation cohort.

Libraries were prepared through the immunoSEQ multiplex PCR assay. The authors' pipeline ran thus. A statistical classification framework was built for diagnosing cytomegalovirus status from the catalog of TCR beta chain sequences. TCRdb provides this immuneACCESS table in a form limited to in-frame rearrangements. Some clones are lacking; in checked studies, under half of them reflect an unresolved V gene, and why the rest are absent is not known. V, J and clone size were drawn from that table, and D and trimming were deduced from the DNA. The sample table shows some 130,000 clones, and roughly 88% are seen once. More than 5% of the sample goes to the ten largest clones. In regard to this clone: Its antigen specificity is not known. No base quality information exists; no much larger clone differs at one position.

From the germline V gene (reference sequence), CDR1 is MNHEY and CDR2 is SMNVEV. Germline trimming: 5 bases from V, 6 bases from J; junction bases outside gene matches: 14. From its cysteine to its phenylalanine, the CDR3 spans 16 amino acids. CDR3 DNA is the only sequence kept; it has 48 bases, read in frame from the first base. The donors were included in the validation cohort of some 120 subjects, a group kept apart from the approximately 690-subject first cohort. The rearranged segments are TRBV27 and TRBJ1-2; the junction holds 8 bases that match TRBD1. The sequencing input was PBMCs. This receptor was obtained from a young woman in good health and CMV-seropositive. The CDR3 here reads CASSMTGVDLENGYTF. The sequenced DNA is TGTGCCAGCAGTATGACAGGGGTAGATTTAGAAAATGGCTACACCTTC.